Below are 20 T cell receptor beta chains sequenced from a single sample in a study of blood T cell repertoires in COVID-19. Repertoires were generated with immunoSEQ multiplex PCR, while TCRdb's copy carries only in-frame clones and drops some. The sample lists approximately 100,000 clones, approximately 80% occurring once. Sequencing was performed on peripheral blood. The origin of the receptors is a human donor in a cohort sampled during active COVID-19.

J is TRBJ1-1 and V is TRBV27; tentative D call: TRBD1 (6 bases). The germline CDR1 and CDR2 sequences are MNHEY and SMNVEV (reference sequence). This CDR3 has 12 residues. The V and J ends lost 10 bases and 11 bases respectively, with 20 bases between them. This chain's CDR3 is CATWAPQGTAFF. The CDR3 DNA sequence: TGTGCCACCTGGGCCCCACAGGGTACGGCTTTCTTT.

The V call is TRBV15, the J call TRBJ2-7, with D tentatively TRBD2 (6 bases). This CDR3 region has 14 residues. Trimming removed 0 bases from V and 5 bases from J, with 11 bases in between. CDR1 and CDR2 (germline): LNHNV, YYDKDF (reference sequence). The CDR3 spells CATSRDRAGNEQYF. The CDR3 region has the DNA TGTGCCACCAGCAGAGATCGGGCGGGAAACGAGCAGTACTTC.

The V gene is TRBV27, the J gene TRBJ2-1, with D possibly matching TRBD2 (6 bases). CDR3 length: 15 amino acids. The germline V gene encodes CDR1 MNHEY and CDR2 SMNVEV (reference sequence). V was trimmed by 5 bases and J by 0 bases, leaving 11 bases between them. CDR3 sequence: CASSRDSGSYNEQFF. As DNA, the CDR3 is TGTGCCAGCAGTCGGGACTCAGGCTCCTACAATGAGCAGTTCTTC.

The CDR3 bases are TGCGCCAGCAGCCAAGATCCCGTGGGGACTTTAGCCAAAAACATTCAGTACTTC. Translation gives CASSQDPVGTLAKNIQYF. The chain couples TRBV4-3 to TRBJ2-4, with D perhaps TRBD2 (6 bases). The CDR3 length is 18 residues. V was pared by 0 bases and J by 0 bases, with 15 bases between. CDR1 and CDR2 (germline): LGHNA, YSLEER.

The genes are TRBV30 and TRBJ1-2; D remains ambiguous. Looked up from germline, CDR1 is GTSNPN and CDR2 is SVGIG (reference sequence). V dropped 0 bases and J dropped 0 bases, with 5 bases sitting between them. The CDR3 covers 13 residues. CDR3 in DNA: TGTGCCTGGAGTGTATTAACTAACTATGGCTACACCTTC. This translates into CAWSVLTNYGYTF.

This clone was seen a single time. The chain links TRBV7-2 to TRBJ1-5, with D uncertain. The CDR3 is 13 residues long. Trimming removed 2 bases from V and 6 bases from J, with 8 bases in between. Per germline, CDR1 SGHTA and CDR2 FQGNSA. The CDR3 sequence is CASSLQGSQPQHF. The DNA for the CDR3 is TGTGCCAGCAGCTTACAAGGGAGTCAGCCCCAGCATTTT.

The chain joins TRBV6-6 to TRBJ2-7; the match to TRBD1 covers 10 bases. The CDR3 is made up of 15 amino acids. In germline, CDR1 is MNHNY, CDR2 SVGAGI (reference sequence). With V trimmed by 2 bases and J by 2 bases, 3 bases remained unmatched. DNA for the CDR3: TGTGCCAGCAGTTACCCTGGGACAGGGGCCTACGAGCAGTACTTC. This gives the protein CASSYPGTGAYEQYF.

In the case of this clone: Being one base from a much bigger clone, this may be a read error. The chain has TRBV12-5 and TRBJ2-2, with D hard to call. The V and J ends lost 2 bases and 7 bases respectively, with 8 bases between them. Germline CDR1 reads LGHNT; CDR2 reads FRNRAP. The CDR3 is 13 residues long. CDR3 region: CASGLSGSGELFF. CDR3 sequence (DNA): TGTGCTAGTGGTTTGTCGGGTAGCGGGGAGCTGTTTTTT.

This sequence joins TRBV7-2 and TRBJ2-3, with unresolved D. Trimming cost V 4 bases and J 0 bases, with 14 bases left between them. Germline V gene data show CDR1 as SGHTA and CDR2 as FQGNSA. This CDR3 region has 16 residues. Written as DNA, the CDR3 is TGTGCCAGCAGCTCGTCCCCGGGTTATAGCACAGATACGCAGTATTTT. Its protein is CASSSSPGYSTDTQYF. The whole variable domain, remainder taken from reference TRBV7-2 and TRBJ2-3, is GAGVSQSPSNKVTEKGKDVELRCDPISGHTALYWYRQSLGQGLEFLIYFQGNSAPDKSGLPSDRFSAERTGGSVSTLTIQRTQQEDSAVYLCASSSSPGYSTDTQYFGPGTRLTVL.

This clone has just a few counts. The chain employs TRBV30 and TRBJ2-7; D might be TRBD1 (5 bases). Germline lookup yields CDR1 GTSNPN and CDR2 SVGIG (reference sequence). The CDR3 sequence is 13 residues long. Between the trimmed V and J ends, which lost 2 bases and 3 bases, there was a span of 11 bases. CDR3 sequence: CAWSLTGDYEQYF. CDR3 nucleotides: TGTGCCTGGAGTTTAACAGGCGACTACGAGCAGTACTTC.

This chain connects TRBV28 to TRBJ2-2, with TRBD1 matching over 8 bases. Germline CDR1 is MDHEN and CDR2 is SYDVKM. The CDR3 contains 15 residues. V shed 5 bases and J 4 bases; nucleotides not matched to a gene: 6. CDR3 loop: CASSLQGAGTGELFF. The CDR3 bases are TGTGCCAGCAGTCTTCAGGGGGCGGGCACCGGGGAGCTGTTTTTT. Drawing the rest from reference TRBV28 and TRBJ2-2, the complete variable domain is DVKVTQSSRYLVKRTGEKVFLECVQDMDHENMFWYRQDPGLGLRLIYFSYDVKMKEKGDIPEGYSVSREKKERFSLILESASTNQTSMYLCASSLQGAGTGELFFGEGSRLTVL.

This clone was counted a single time. V usage is TRBV10-3 and J usage is TRBJ2-1; no clear D. Germline CDR1 reads ENHRY; CDR2 reads SYGVKD. V was clipped by 5 bases and J by 1 base, with 6 bases between them. The CDR3 has 13 amino acids. The CDR3 DNA is TGTGCCATCAGTATTGAGTCCTACAATGAGCAGTTCTTC. Translated, it gives CAISIESYNEQFF.

The chain uses TRBV5-1 and TRBJ1-6; D not certain. Per the germline V gene, CDR1 is SGHRS and CDR2 is YFSETQ. Trimming stripped 0 bases from V and 5 bases from J, with 15 bases between. The CDR3 has 17 amino acids. In DNA form, the CDR3 reads TGCGCCAGCAGCTTGGAAAGTCCCCGGAGGGATAATTCACCCCTCCACTTT. Amino acid sequence: CASSLESPRRDNSPLHF. The variable domain in full, completed from reference TRBV5-1 and TRBJ1-6, reads KAGVTQTPRYLIKTRGQQVTLSCSPISGHRSVSWYQQTPGQGLQFLFEYFSETQRNKGNFPGRFSGRQFSNSRSEMNVSTLELGDSALYLCASSLESPRRDNSPLHFGNGTRLTVT.

The CDR3 region is CASSMANSPLHF. CDR3 bases: TGTGCCAGTAGTATGGCCAATTCACCCCTCCACTTT. This chain links TRBV19 with TRBJ1-6; no definite D call. V lost 3 bases and J lost 7, with 4 bases in between. CDR3 length equals 12 residues. CDR1 is LNHDA and CDR2 is SQIVND in the germline V gene (reference sequence).

This chain links TRBV28 with TRBJ1-4; perhaps TRBD1 as D (6 bases). From germline, CDR1 is MDHEN and CDR2 SYDVKM. The CDR3 length is 14 residues. V lost 6 bases and J 8 bases, leaving 16 bases between the germline ends. CDR3 residues: CASSKGQLGEKLFF. CDR3 DNA sequence: TGTGCCAGCAGCAAGGGACAACTCGGCGAAAAACTGTTTTTT. The whole variable domain, remainder taken from reference TRBV28 and TRBJ1-4, is DVKVTQSSRYLVKRTGEKVFLECVQDMDHENMFWYRQDPGLGLRLIYFSYDVKMKEKGDIPEGYSVSREKKERFSLILESASTNQTSMYLCASSKGQLGEKLFFGSGTQLSVL.

The CDR3 bases are TGTGCCAGCAGTACCCCGATAACGGGACAGGGGGCTTTCTTT. It is translated as CASSTPITGQGAFF. The chain uses TRBV28 and TRBJ1-1; 10 nucleotides align to TRBD1. The germline CDR1 and CDR2 sequences are MDHEN and SYDVKM. Trimming took 5 bases from V and 11 from J; bases not matched to a gene: 11. This CDR3 contains 14 residues.

V and J are TRBV28 and TRBJ1-4; 8 bases line up with TRBD1. Unmatched junction bases numbered 4, after V lost 7 bases and J lost 0 bases. Germline CDR1 MDHEN, CDR2 SYDVKM. CDR3 size: 15 residues. In nucleotides, the CDR3 is TGTGCCAGCAACCCGACAGGGGCAACTAATGAAAAACTGTTTTTT. It is translated as CASNPTGATNEKLFF.

The chain recombines TRBV19 with TRBJ2-1, with 9 bases matching TRBD1. The CDR3 runs to 15 residues. The V gene end was trimmed by 5 bases and the J gene end by 2 bases; junction bases not matched to a gene: 4. CDR1 and CDR2 from the germline V gene are LNHDA and SQIVND (reference sequence). CDR3 DNA sequence: TGTGCCAGTAGTCGGACAGGGGAAACCTACAATGAGCAGTTCTTC. Its protein is CASSRTGETYNEQFF. The variable domain in full, with the rest retrieved from reference TRBV19 and TRBJ2-1, is DGGITQSPKYLFRKEGQNVTLSCEQNLNHDAMYWYRQDPGQGLRLIYYSQIVNDFQKGDIAEGYSVSREKKESFPLTVTSAQKNPTAFYLCASSRTGETYNEQFFGPGTRLTVL.

The rearrangement joins TRBV7-2 to TRBJ1-5; 8 nucleotides agree with TRBD1. The CDR3 is 15 amino acids. Germline V gives CDR1 SGHTA, CDR2 FQGNSA. V gave up 5 bases and J gave up 0 bases; unmatched junction bases: 3. The DNA of the CDR3 is TGTGCCAGCAGCCCGGGACAGGCTAGCAATCAGCCCCAGCATTTT. It yields the protein CASSPGQASNQPQHF.

This clone was observed once. Written as DNA, the CDR3 is TGCGCCAGCAGGTTCCAGACAGGCTATAATTCACCCCTCCACTTT. The encoded protein is CASRFQTGYNSPLHF. J is TRBJ1-6 and V is TRBV4-3; TRBD1 is a possible D gene (6 bases). V lost 6 bases to trimming and J lost 3 bases, with 12 bases between them. Germline V CDR1 and CDR2: LGHNA, YSLEER. CDR3 size: 15 residues.